The clone carrying this TCR beta chain occurred once. The Seattle patients, enrolled during active infection, were followed longitudinally. There are 15 residues in the CDR3. Germline V CDR1 and CDR2: GTSNPN, SVGIG (reference sequence). Trimming cost V 3 bases and J 3 bases; bases outside gene matches: 7. The data originate from a study of blood T cell repertoires in COVID-19. About the research overall: COVID-19 samples from acute and convalescent phases originated in the United States, Italy and Spain.

Libraries were prepared by immunoSEQ multiplex PCR; TCRdb keeps only in-frame clonotypes and omits some of them. The table includes a few hundred thousand clones, more than 65% detected once. The receptor comes from a person aged 70 to 79 with COVID-19, enrolled during active disease. The sample taken for sequencing was peripheral blood. J is TRBJ1-4 and V is TRBV30; 7 nucleotides match TRBD1. The CDR3 reads CAWSATGQSNEKLFF. DNA of the CDR3: TGTGCCTGGAGCGCCACGGGACAGTCTAATGAAAAACTGTTTTTT.